This T cell receptor beta chain was sequenced for a study of T cell responses to AZD1222 COVID-19 vaccine. Study-level findings and limits: Increased Spike-specific TCR breadth and depth were observed after two AZD1222 doses.

As to this clone: Its antigen is undetermined.

The assay was immunoSEQ multiplex PCR, and TCRdb's table has in-frame clones only and misses some. The data show 100,000 to 130,000 clones, nearly 90% seen once. Trimming cost V 3 bases and J 4 bases, with 15 bases left between them. This CDR3 has 15 residues. Germline CDR1 reads LNHDA; CDR2 reads SQIVND (reference sequence). The clonotype comes from an adult who received the AZD1222 COVID-19 vaccine. V is TRBV19 and J is TRBJ1-2; no definite D call. Sequencing used peripheral blood, obtained 28 days after the second AZD1222 dose. This chain's CDR3 is CASSIASRASYGYTF. In DNA, the CDR3 is TGTGCCAGTAGTATTGCCTCGCGGGCTAGCTATGGCTACACCTTC.